The clone carrying this T cell receptor beta chain was seen repeatedly, ten times or more. The record originates from a study of blood T cells in healthy people across ages. Trimming left V 2 bases short and J 3 bases short, with 20 bases between. The CDR3 is 18 residues long. CDR1 and CDR2 (germline): ENHRY, SYGVKD. Primers used in a second PCR of roughly 6 to 11 cycles were a sample-barcoded 5' primer and a J-beta primer mix. TCRdb fed the 5' RACE reads into MiXCR, producing one record per CDR3 protein. In the table there are around 1.7 million distinct CDR3 sequences, approximately 30% of which are singletons. Peripheral blood, about 9.8 milliliters per donor, was collected.

The clonotype comes from a woman in her twenties or thirties in good health. V usage is TRBV10-3 and J usage is TRBJ2-4; TRBD2 might be the D (7 bases). Input material: blood. CDR3 sequence (DNA): TGTGCCATCAGTGAGACGTGGGGGCTAGCGGACCTCAAAAACATTCAGTACTTC. Amino acid sequence: CAISETWGLADLKNIQYF.